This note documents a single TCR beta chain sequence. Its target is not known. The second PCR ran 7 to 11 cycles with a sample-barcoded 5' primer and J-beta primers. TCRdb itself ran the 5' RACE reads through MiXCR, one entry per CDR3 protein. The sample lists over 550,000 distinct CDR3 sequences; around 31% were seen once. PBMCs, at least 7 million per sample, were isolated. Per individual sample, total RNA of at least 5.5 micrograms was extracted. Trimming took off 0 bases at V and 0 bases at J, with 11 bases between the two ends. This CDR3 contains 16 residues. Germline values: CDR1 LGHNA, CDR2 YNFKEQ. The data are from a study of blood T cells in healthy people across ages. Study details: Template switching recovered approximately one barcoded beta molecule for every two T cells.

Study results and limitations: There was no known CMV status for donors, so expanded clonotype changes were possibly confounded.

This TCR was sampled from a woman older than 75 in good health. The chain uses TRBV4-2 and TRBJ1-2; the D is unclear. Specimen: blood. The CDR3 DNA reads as TGTGCCAGCAGCCAAGAAAGCCGCAGACCTAACTATGGCTACACCTTC. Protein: CASSQESRRPNYGYTF.